A single sample gave rise to the 27 T cell receptor beta chains below, sequenced in a study of patients and donors after allogeneic stem cell transplantation. One entry per CDR3 protein, called by TCRdb with MiXCR from the RT-PCR reads. The sample shows roughly 960,000 distinct CDR3 sequences, 15% to 20% of them seen only once. The specimen was blood, either unsorted or a sorted T cell fraction (not recorded which). These TCRs come from a human donor who was either an allogeneic HSCT recipient or a stem cell or donor lymphocyte infusion donor (not recorded which). It is not recorded whose cells these are; they may come from a transplant donor.

This clonotype appeared a few times. The chain has TRBV7-9 and TRBJ1-1; no firm D call. The germline gives CDR1 SEHNR, CDR2 FQNEAQ (reference sequence). The CDR3 spans 14 residues. V shed 0 bases and J shed 7 bases, with 12 bases lying between them. The CDR3 nucleotides are TGTGCCAGCAGCTTAGCGCTGAGAGGAGATGAAGCTTTCTTT. As protein: CASSLALRGDEAFF.

This chain joins TRBV9 and TRBJ2-2, with D possibly being TRBD1 or TRBD2 (6 bases each). V dropped 3 bases and J dropped 6 bases, with 21 bases sitting between them. CDR1 and CDR2 (germline): SGDLS, YYNGEE. The CDR3 covers 17 residues. The CDR3 DNA follows: TGTGCCAGCAGCGGGAGCCCGGGACTGGGGGCGGCCGGGGAGCTGTTTTTT. It codes for CASSGSPGLGAAGELFF.

The chain links TRBV6-1 to TRBJ1-5, with D unclear. Germline V lookup: CDR1 MNHNS, CDR2 SASEGT. The CDR3 loop spans 14 amino acids. Trimming removed 8 bases at V and 3 bases at J, with 14 bases between. The CDR3, as DNA: TGTGCCAGCTGCAAAGGATTTAACAATCAGCCCCAGCATTTT. This sequence encodes CASCKGFNNQPQHF.

This chain links TRBV12-3 or TRBV12-4 with TRBJ1-1, with D perhaps matching TRBD1 (6 bases). The CDR3 spans 16 residues. V was pared by 4 bases and J by 0 bases, with 15 bases between. The CDR3 reads CASSWGRRSMNTEAFF. CDR3 bases: TGTGCCAGCAGTTGGGGGCGGCGTTCCATGAACACTGAAGCTTTCTTT.

This clonotype was found many times. The chain uses TRBV5-1 and TRBJ2-3; 8 bases match TRBD1. Germline CDR1 and CDR2: SGHRS and YFSETQ. The trim removed 4 bases at V and 2 bases at J, leaving 6 bases unmatched. The CDR3 length is 15 residues. The DNA of the CDR3 is TGCGCCAGCAGCCTAGGACAGGGTTACACAGATACGCAGTATTTT. It yields the protein CASSLGQGYTDTQYF.

This clonotype has just a few counts. This rearrangement joins TRBV25-1 to TRBJ1-4; D possibly corresponds to TRBD1 (5 bases). Germline V gives CDR1 MGHDK, CDR2 SYGVNS. The V end lost 8 bases, the J end lost 8 bases, and 15 bases lay between the germline ends. There are 13 residues in the CDR3. The CDR3: CASLRAIGEKLFF. The CDR3 DNA follows: TGTGCCAGCCTCAGGGCAATTGGGGAAAAACTGTTTTTT.

This clonotype was seen just once. The rearrangement joins TRBV19 to TRBJ1-1; TRBD1 aligns across 9 bases. CDR1 is LNHDA, CDR2 SQIVND, per germline (reference sequence). J was trimmed by 0 bases and V by 4 bases; bases with no gene match: 3. This CDR3 spans 15 amino acids. CDR3 protein: CASSTTGGMNTEAFF. The CDR3 nucleotides are TGTGCCAGTAGTACGACAGGGGGGATGAACACTGAAGCTTTCTTT.

This clonotype was recorded a few times. CDR3 amino acids: CAWLGGELFF. The DNA of the CDR3 is TGTGCCTGGCTGGGCGGGGAGCTGTTTTTT. The chain joins TRBV30 to TRBJ2-2; D is unresolved. The CDR3 runs 10 residues. V lost 5 bases to trimming and J lost 7 bases, with 5 bases between them. Germline CDR1 and CDR2: GTSNPN and SVGIG (reference sequence). The full variable domain, with the rest looked up from reference TRBV30 and TRBJ2-2, is SQTIHQWPATLVQPVGSPLSLECTVEGTSNPNLYWYRQAAGRGLQLLFYSVGIGQISSEVPQNLSASRPQDRQFILSSKKLLLSDSGFYLCAWLGGELFFGEGSRLTVL.

This clonotype was counted only a few times. This sequence joins TRBV9 and TRBJ2-1; D possibly corresponds to TRBD2 (6 bases). Germline V gene lookup returns CDR1 SGDLS and CDR2 YYNGEE. Trimming shortened V by 4 bases and J by 4 bases, and 15 bases separated the two germline ends. CDR3 length equals 15 residues. The CDR3 is CASSPIAGRYNEQFF. For the CDR3, the DNA is TGTGCCAGCAGCCCAATTGCGGGGAGGTACAATGAGCAGTTCTTC. Full variable domain (missing parts from reference TRBV9 and TRBJ2-1): DSGVTQTPKHLITATGQRVTLRCSPRSGDLSVYWYQQSLDQGLQFLIQYYNGEERAKGNILERFSAQQFPDLHSELNLSSLELGDSALYFCASSPIAGRYNEQFFGPGTRLTVL.

The V call is TRBV6-2 or TRBV6-3, the J call TRBJ2-1; 8 bases agree with TRBD1. CDR3 length: 14 amino acids. Germline loops: CDR1 MNHEY, CDR2 SVGEGT. V was clipped by 6 bases and J by 7 bases; unmatched bases: 8. The CDR3 protein is CASRGTGKGNEQFF. The DNA for the CDR3 is TGTGCCAGCAGGGGGACAGGAAAAGGGAATGAGCAGTTCTTC.

This clonotype turned up a few times. The V gene is TRBV20-1, the J gene TRBJ1-2, with unresolved D. V was pared by 5 bases and J by 6 bases, with 19 bases between. Germline V lookup: CDR1 DFQATT, CDR2 SNEGSKA (reference sequence). This CDR3 has 14 amino acids. The CDR3 DNA sequence: TGCAGTGCTTCGGTCCGGGCCCGGAACAATGGCTACACCTTC. It codes for CSASVRARNNGYTF.

This clonotype was picked up a small number of times. The chain links TRBV29-1 to TRBJ2-2; a possible D gene is TRBD1 (6 bases). Trimming shortened V by 0 bases and J by 5 bases, and 10 bases separated the two germline ends. Germline V gene sequence: CDR1 SQVTM, CDR2 ANQGSEA. CDR3 size: 14 residues. CDR3 protein: CSVEDEQGTGELFF. The CDR3 DNA follows: TGCAGCGTTGAAGACGAGCAGGGGACCGGGGAGCTGTTTTTT.

This clonotype has at least ten counts. J is TRBJ2-7 and V is TRBV20-1; D might be TRBD1 (5 bases). The CDR3 length is 14 residues. Trimming took 3 bases from V and 6 from J, leaving 18 bases between them. Germline V gene lookup returns CDR1 DFQATT and CDR2 SNEGSKA (reference sequence). The CDR3 nucleotides read TGCAGTGCTAGGGTGGACACCATTCCGGGCGAGCAGTACTTC. This sequence encodes CSARVDTIPGEQYF.

This clonotype was seen a few times. The chain joins TRBV10-3 to TRBJ2-7; 8 bases map to TRBD1. The CDR3 has 15 residues. V lost 3 bases to trimming and J lost 1 base; unmatched junction nucleotides: 5. CDR1 and CDR2 (germline): ENHRY, SYGVKD. The CDR3 DNA sequence: TGTGCCATCAGTGACGCGGACAGGGTTTCCTACGAGCAGTACTTC. Translating it yields CAISDADRVSYEQYF.

This clonotype was observed a handful of times. The V call is TRBV5-1, the J call TRBJ2-5; TRBD1 agrees at 8 bases. V shed 4 bases and J 2 bases; nucleotides not matched to a gene: 7. The CDR3 covers 15 residues. Germline V gene sequence: CDR1 SGHRS, CDR2 YFSETQ. The CDR3 protein is CASSTGQGSQETQYF. CDR3 coding DNA: TGCGCCAGCAGCACCGGACAGGGATCTCAAGAGACCCAGTACTTC.

The CDR3 region is CASTGDRHYGYTF. CDR3 DNA sequence: TGTGCCAGCACTGGAGACAGACACTATGGCTACACCTTC. This sequence joins TRBV27 and TRBJ1-2, with D possibly being TRBD1 (5 bases). Germline CDR1 MNHEY, CDR2 SMNVEV (reference sequence). V was clipped by 7 bases and J by 3 bases, with 12 bases between them. This CDR3 is 13 amino acids long.

The CDR3 here is CASTRRPGGEKLFF. The CDR3 DNA sequence: TGTGCCAGCACGCGAAGGCCAGGCGGTGAAAAACTGTTTTTT. The chain combines TRBV2 with TRBJ1-4; D is uncertain. Germline V gene data show CDR1 as SNHLY and CDR2 as FYNNEI. The V end lost 7 bases, the J end lost 7 bases, and 16 bases lay between the germline ends. CDR3 size: 14 residues. The entire variable domain, with the rest obtained from reference TRBV2 and TRBJ1-4, is as follows: EPEVTQTPSHQVTQMGQEVILRCVPISNHLYFYWYRQILGQKVEFLVSFYNNEISEKSEIFDDQFSVERPDGSNFTLKIRSTKLEDSAMYFCASTRRPGGEKLFFGSGTQLSVL.

This clonotype was picked up a small number of times. V usage is TRBV27 and J usage is TRBJ2-7, with 11 bases that match TRBD1. V lost 8 bases to trimming and J lost 1 base; unmatched junction nucleotides: 1. Germline CDR1 MNHEY, CDR2 SMNVEV (reference sequence). The CDR3 consists of 13 residues. CDR3 amino acids: CASGTGGSYEQYF. For the CDR3, the DNA is TGTGCCAGCGGGACAGGGGGTTCCTACGAGCAGTACTTC.

This clonotype was observed a handful of times. The chain links TRBV20-1 to TRBJ1-2, with 8 bases matching TRBD1. V dropped 8 bases and J dropped 5; count of bases not matched to a gene: 7. This CDR3 region has 12 residues. The germline V gene encodes CDR1 DFQATT and CDR2 SNEGSKA (reference sequence). The CDR3 nucleotides read TGCAGTACACATGGGACAGGTTATGGCTACACCTTC. Protein sequence: CSTHGTGYGYTF.

This clonotype was seen at least ten times. The chain employs TRBV12-3 or TRBV12-4 and TRBJ2-3; D remains ambiguous. CDR3 length: 14 residues. V lost 3 bases and J 0 bases, leaving 7 bases between the germline ends. CDR3 nucleotide sequence: TGTGCCAGCAGTTTCGGGCAAAGCACAGATACGCAGTATTTT. Its protein is CASSFGQSTDTQYF.

The gene calls are TRBV12-3 or TRBV12-4 and TRBJ1-2; D is unresolved. The CDR3 has 13 residues. The V end lost 3 bases, the J end lost 4 bases, and 9 bases lay between the germline ends. This CDR3 reads CASSFAGPYGYTF. In DNA, the CDR3 is TGTGCCAGCAGTTTTGCGGGCCCCTATGGCTACACCTTC.

This clonotype was recorded many times. V usage is TRBV20-1 and J usage is TRBJ2-3; D might be TRBD2 (6 bases). Germline assignment: CDR1 DFQATT and CDR2 SNEGSKA (reference sequence). This CDR3 spans 13 amino acids. The CDR3 loop reads CSARRGSTDTQYF. CDR3 in DNA: TGCAGCGCCCGGAGGGGAAGCACAGATACGCAGTATTTT.

The chain employs TRBV20-1 and TRBJ2-4; TRBD1 aligns across 9 bases. Germline V gene sequence: CDR1 DFQATT, CDR2 SNEGSKA (reference sequence). V was clipped by 2 bases and J by 8 bases; unmatched bases: 4. This CDR3 is built from 13 residues. CDR3 sequence (DNA): TGCAGTGCTAGAAGGACAGGGGAGGACATTCAGTACTTC. It translates to CSARRTGEDIQYF.

This clonotype came up a few times. This chain uses TRBV10-3 with TRBJ2-1; D perhaps matches TRBD2 (6 bases). CDR3 length: 13 residues. V gave up 2 bases and J gave up 7 bases, with 9 bases separating them. CDR1 and CDR2 (germline): ENHRY, SYGVKD. CDR3 DNA sequence: TGTGCCATCAGTGAGCGGGGGAGAAATGAGCAGTTCTTC. This sequence encodes CAISERGRNEQFF.

This clonotype appeared a few times. CDR3 region: CSARGNIRLAGDTDTQYF. The DNA of the CDR3 is TGCAGTGCTAGAGGAAATATCAGACTAGCGGGGGATACAGATACGCAGTATTTT. The chain is built from TRBV20-1 and TRBJ2-3, with TRBD2 matching over 12 bases. Germline CDR1 is DFQATT and CDR2 is SNEGSKA (reference sequence). The length of the CDR3 is 18 residues. The ends lost 1 base at V and 3 bases at J; junction bases unmatched: 11.

CDR3 sequence reads: CASSRPSGEQFF. In DNA, the CDR3 is TGTGCCAGCAGCCGCCCTTCGGGGGAGCAGTTCTTC. V is TRBV7-2 and J is TRBJ2-1, with a tentative D call TRBD2 (5 bases). This CDR3 region has 12 residues. Germline V lookup: CDR1 SGHTA, CDR2 FQGNSA. V lost 5 bases and J lost 10, with 12 bases in between.

This clonotype was detected a few times. The chain employs TRBV30 and TRBJ1-6, with 7 bases matching TRBD1. The CDR3 covers 14 residues. Germline trimming cut 3 bases from V and 4 bases from J; bases unmatched to any gene: 3. The V gene's germline CDR1 is GTSNPN and CDR2 SVGIG (reference sequence). The CDR3 loop is CAWSDRAYNSPLHF. The DNA of the CDR3 is TGTGCCTGGAGCGACAGGGCGTATAATTCACCCCTCCACTTT.